Listed here is a single T cell receptor (beta chain). The V end was cut by 3 bases, the J end by 3 bases, with 14 bases between. This CDR3 spans 16 amino acids. The germline V gene encodes CDR1 SEHNR and CDR2 FQNEAQ (reference sequence). This record belongs to a study of T cell repertoires in cytomegalovirus infection. Via MiXCR, TCRdb re-called the reads, giving one row per CDR3 protein. Of 740,000 or so distinct CDR3 sequences in the sample, roughly a third were seen once. This sequence joins TRBV7-9 and TRBJ2-2; no reliable D call. The TCR sequence derives from a human donor in good health (CMV status not recorded). Some clones in this sample may be carry-over from other donors' samples. Sequencing used PBMCs. The CDR3 region has the DNA TGTGCCAGCAGCTTCGGAACAAGGAGTCACACCGGGGAGCTGTTTTTT. Protein sequence: CASSFGTRSHTGELFF.